The rows below give T cell receptor beta chains drawn from one sample of a study of OX40 agonist ivuxolimab in advanced cancers. The protocol was immunoSEQ multiplex PCR, while the TCRdb copy is restricted to in-frame clones and leaves out a portion. Here the sample spans 35,000 to 45,000 clones, 88% being singletons. Sample: CD4+ or CD8+ T cells sorted from blood, taken in a trial of the OX40 agonist ivuxolimab. These receptors came from an adult with an advanced solid tumor such as melanoma, head and neck, liver or kidney cancer. CDR3s include the opening cysteine and the closing phenylalanine or tryptophan. The D gene is left open where the match is weak. Some rows have no size entry. The others give once, few or many, or a class for an expanded clone.

CDR3,DNA,D,size,V,length,J
CASSFGASQPQHF,TGTGCCAGCAGTTTCGGGGCATCTCAGCCCCAGCATTTT,NA,few,TRBV28,13,TRBJ1-5
CASSKSRGLLRGYNQPQHF,TGTGCCAGCAGCAAAAGTAGGGGACTTCTAAGGGGTTACAATCAGCCCCAGCATTTT,NA,NA,TRBV21-1,19,TRBJ1-5
CASSPTKGGQNRIYGYTF,TGTGCCAGCAGTCCTACTAAGGGAGGGCAAAATCGAATCTATGGCTACACCTTC,NA,few,TRBV27,18,TRBJ1-2
CAWSPLQGLLFF,TGTGCCTGGAGTCCATTGCAGGGATTACTGTTTTTT,NA,few,TRBV30,12,TRBJ1-4
CASRGSQEQYF,TGTGCCAGCAGGGGGAGTCAGGAGCAGTACTTC,NA,once,TRBV5-4,11,TRBJ2-7
CASSFRALGWTGELFF,TGCGCCAGCAGCTTTCGGGCCCTAGGATGGACCGGGGAGCTGTTTTTT,NA,NA,TRBV5-1,16,TRBJ2-2
CASSLGGSSTDTQYF,TGTGCCAGCAGTTTAGGGGGGTCGAGCACAGATACGCAGTATTTT,NA,NA,TRBV27,15,TRBJ2-3
CASSSSGSWETQYF,TGTGCCAGCAGCTCAAGCGGGAGTTGGGAGACCCAGTACTTC,TRBD2,NA,TRBV7-2,14,TRBJ2-5
CASSPASGTYNEQFF,TGTGCCAGCAGCCCGGCTAGCGGGACCTACAATGAGCAGTTCTTC,TRBD2,NA,TRBV27,15,TRBJ2-1
CASSLALAGDLGETQYF,TGTGCCAGCAGCTTAGCACTAGCGGGAGATTTGGGGGAGACCCAGTACTTC,TRBD2,NA,TRBV7-2,17,TRBJ2-5
CASSPGRLQTYEQYF,TGTGCCAGCAGCCCGGGGAGGCTGCAGACCTACGAGCAGTACTTC,NA,NA,TRBV7-9,15,TRBJ2-7
CASSLGEGSYEQYF,TGTGCCAGCAGCTTAGGCGAAGGGTCCTACGAGCAGTACTTC,NA,NA,TRBV7-9,14,TRBJ2-7
CASSTGLAGEEDTQYF,TGTGCCAGCAGCACCGGACTAGCGGGAGAGGAAGATACGCAGTATTTT,TRBD2,NA,TRBV7-9,16,TRBJ2-3
CASSYREDTQYF,TGTGCCAGCAGTTACAGGGAGGATACGCAGTATTTT,NA,NA,TRBV7-9,12,TRBJ2-3
CASSYFSGRFYEQYF,TGTGCCAGCAGTTACTTTAGCGGGAGGTTCTACGAGCAGTACTTC,TRBD2,NA,TRBV6-5,15,TRBJ2-7
CASSPTAPPNEQFF,TGTGCCAGCTCACCAACGGCCCCCCCCAATGAGCAGTTCTTC,NA,once,TRBV18,14,TRBJ2-1
CASSFWTEGAYEQYF,TGTGCCAGCAGCTTCTGGACCGAGGGAGCTTACGAGCAGTACTTC,NA,NA,TRBV7-9,15,TRBJ2-7
CASSQPARGEQYF,TGCGCCAGCAGCCAGCCCGCGAGGGGCGAGCAGTACTTC,NA,NA,TRBV4-1,13,TRBJ2-7
CASSPRVLSYNEQFF,TGTGCCAGCAGCCCTCGAGTCCTGTCCTACAATGAGCAGTTCTTC,NA,NA,TRBV28,15,TRBJ2-1
CASSPWTSGRETQYF,TGTGCCAGCAGTCCCTGGACTAGCGGGAGAGAGACCCAGTACTTC,TRBD2,NA,TRBV27,15,TRBJ2-5
CASEGLGTGGVETQYF,TGTGCCAGCGAAGGCCTAGGGACAGGGGGGGTGGAGACCCAGTACTTC,TRBD1,NA,TRBV2,16,TRBJ2-5
CASSLEGQGNSPLHF,TGCGCCAGCAGCTTGGAGGGACAGGGTAATTCACCCCTCCACTTT,TRBD1,NA,TRBV5-1,15,TRBJ1-6